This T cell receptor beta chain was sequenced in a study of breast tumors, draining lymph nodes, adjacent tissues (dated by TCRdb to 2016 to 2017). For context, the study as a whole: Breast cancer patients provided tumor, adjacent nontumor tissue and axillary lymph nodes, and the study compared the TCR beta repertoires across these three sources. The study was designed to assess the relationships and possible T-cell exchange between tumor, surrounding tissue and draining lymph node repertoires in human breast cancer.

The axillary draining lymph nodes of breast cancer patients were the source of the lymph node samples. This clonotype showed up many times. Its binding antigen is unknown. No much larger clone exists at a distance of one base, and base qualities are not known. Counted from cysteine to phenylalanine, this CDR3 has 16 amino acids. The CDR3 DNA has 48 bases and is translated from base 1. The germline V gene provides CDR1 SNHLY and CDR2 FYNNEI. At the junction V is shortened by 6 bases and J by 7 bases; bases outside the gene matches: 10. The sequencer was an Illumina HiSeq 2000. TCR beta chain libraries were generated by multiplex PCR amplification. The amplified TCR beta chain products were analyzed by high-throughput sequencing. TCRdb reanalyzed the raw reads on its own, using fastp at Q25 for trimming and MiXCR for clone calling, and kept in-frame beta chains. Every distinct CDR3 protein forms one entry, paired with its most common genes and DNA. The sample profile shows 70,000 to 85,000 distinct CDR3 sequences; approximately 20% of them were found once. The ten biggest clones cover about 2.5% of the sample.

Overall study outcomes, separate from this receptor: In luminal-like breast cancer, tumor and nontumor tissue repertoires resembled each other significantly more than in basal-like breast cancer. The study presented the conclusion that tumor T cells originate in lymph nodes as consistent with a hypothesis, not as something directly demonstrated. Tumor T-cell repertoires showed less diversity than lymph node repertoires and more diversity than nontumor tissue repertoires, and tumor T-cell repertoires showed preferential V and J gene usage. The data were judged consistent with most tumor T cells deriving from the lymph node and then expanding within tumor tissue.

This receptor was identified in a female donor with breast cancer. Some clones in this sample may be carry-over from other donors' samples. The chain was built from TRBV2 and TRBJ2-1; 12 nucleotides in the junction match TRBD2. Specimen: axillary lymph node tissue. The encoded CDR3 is CASSARTSGITNEQFF. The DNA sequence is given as TGTGCCAGCAGCGCCAGGACTAGCGGGATTACTAATGAGCAGTTCTTC.